This T cell receptor (beta chain) is from a study of OX40 agonist ivuxolimab in advanced cancers. For this clone: What it binds is unknown.

Study-level results: Compared with others, partial responders at 0.1-3.0 mg/kg displayed clonal expansion among the lowest.

This table comes from immunoSEQ multiplex PCR, and its TCRdb copy is limited to in-frame clones, with some not included. Here the sample spans tens of thousands of clones, about 86% being singletons. With 3 bases removed from V and 5 bases from J, the gap between germline ends came to 14 bases. This CDR3 has 16 amino acids. Germline values: CDR1 SEHNR, CDR2 FQNEAQ (reference sequence). Autoimmune disease history or systemic immunosuppression disqualified patients. The J gene is TRBJ1-6, the V gene TRBV7-9; possibly TRBD1 for D (5 bases). Source: CD4+ or CD8+ T cells sorted from blood, taken in a trial of the OX40 agonist ivuxolimab. This TCR was recovered from an adult with an advanced solid tumor such as melanoma, head and neck, liver or kidney cancer. CDR3 nucleotide sequence: TGTGCCAGCAGCTTGACAGAAATCGGAGATAATTCACCCCTCCACTTT. This encodes CASSLTEIGDNSPLHF.